Detailed here is one TCR beta chain. Its target is unknown. Germline V gene sequence: CDR1 LGHDT, CDR2 YNNKEL (reference sequence). CDR3 length equals 13 residues. Trimming removed 1 base from V and 8 bases from J, with 9 bases in between. This entry belongs to a study of T cell responses to AZD1222 COVID-19 vaccine. Profiled with immunoSEQ multiplex PCR; TCRdb holds only in-frame clones, not every one. Counted here are approximately 110,000 clones, about 90% occurring once; the ten biggest clones make up under 9%. Overall study results and limits: Baseline seropositivity characterized only a handful of AZD1222 recipients.

The clonotype comes from an adult who received the AZD1222 COVID-19 vaccine. The chain employs TRBV3-1 (or the pseudogene TRBV3-2) and TRBJ2-1; D might be TRBD2 (7 bases). Sequenced here: peripheral blood, sampled 28 days after the second AZD1222 dose. The CDR3 here is CASSQGGGDEQFF. The CDR3, as DNA: TGTGCCAGCAGCCAAGGGGGGGGCGATGAGCAGTTCTTC.